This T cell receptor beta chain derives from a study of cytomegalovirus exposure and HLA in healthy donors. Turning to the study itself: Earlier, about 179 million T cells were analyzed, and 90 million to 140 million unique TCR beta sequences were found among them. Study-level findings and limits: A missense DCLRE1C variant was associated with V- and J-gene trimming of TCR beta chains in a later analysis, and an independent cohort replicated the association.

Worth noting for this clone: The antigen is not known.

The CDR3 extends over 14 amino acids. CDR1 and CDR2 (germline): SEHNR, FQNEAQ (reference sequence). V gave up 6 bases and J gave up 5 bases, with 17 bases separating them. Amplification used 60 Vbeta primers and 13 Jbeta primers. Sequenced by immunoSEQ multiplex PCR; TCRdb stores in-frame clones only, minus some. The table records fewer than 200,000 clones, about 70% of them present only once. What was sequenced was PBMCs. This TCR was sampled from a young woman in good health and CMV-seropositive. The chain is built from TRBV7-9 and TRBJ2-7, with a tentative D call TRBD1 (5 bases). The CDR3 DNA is TGTGCCAGCAGTCGAACAGGTCCTGTGAACGAGCAGTACTTC. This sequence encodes CASSRTGPVNEQYF.